The clone carrying this T cell receptor beta chain came up a few times. Trimming took 2 bases from V and 3 from J, leaving 5 bases between them. This CDR3 has 13 amino acids. From germline, CDR1 is SNHLY and CDR2 FYNNEI. Sequenced by immunoSEQ multiplex PCR; TCRdb stores in-frame clones only, minus some. The profile covers about 49,000 clones, with around 95% appearing a single time and under 7% taken by the ten largest. The sample belongs to a study of T cell changes during pregnancy in multiple sclerosis. V is TRBV2 and J is TRBJ2-1, with D uncertain. The starting material was CD8+ T cells from peripheral blood mononuclear cells, obtained in the first trimester of pregnancy. This receptor was identified in a female donor with multiple sclerosis, enrolled in a pregnancy study. This CDR3 is CASSETLYNEQFF. The CDR3 DNA reads TGTGCCAGCAGTGAAACTCTCTACAATGAGCAGTTCTTC. Looking up the rest from reference TRBV2 and TRBJ2-1 gives the full variable domain: EPEVTQTPSHQVTQMGQEVILRCVPISNHLYFYWYRQILGQKVEFLVSFYNNEISEKSEIFDDQFSVERPDGSNFTLKIRSTKLEDSAMYFCASSETLYNEQFFGPGTRLTVL.